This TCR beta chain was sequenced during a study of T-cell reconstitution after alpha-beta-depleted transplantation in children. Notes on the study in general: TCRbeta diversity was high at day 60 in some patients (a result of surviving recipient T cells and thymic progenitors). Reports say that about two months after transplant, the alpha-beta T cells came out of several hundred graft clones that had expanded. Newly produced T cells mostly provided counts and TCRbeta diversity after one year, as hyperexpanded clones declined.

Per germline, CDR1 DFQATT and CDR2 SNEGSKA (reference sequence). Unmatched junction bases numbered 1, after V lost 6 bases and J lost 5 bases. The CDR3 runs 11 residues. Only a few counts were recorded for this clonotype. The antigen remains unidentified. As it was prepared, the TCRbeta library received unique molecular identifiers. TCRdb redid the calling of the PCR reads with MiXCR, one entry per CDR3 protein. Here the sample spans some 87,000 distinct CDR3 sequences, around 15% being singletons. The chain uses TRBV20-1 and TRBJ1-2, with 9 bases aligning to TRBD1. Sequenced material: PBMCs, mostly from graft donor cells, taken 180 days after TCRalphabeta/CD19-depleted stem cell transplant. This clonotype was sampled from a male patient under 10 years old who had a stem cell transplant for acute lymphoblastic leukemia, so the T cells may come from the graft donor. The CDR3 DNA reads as TGCAGTGCGACAGGGGGTTATGGCTACACCTTC. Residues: CSATGGYGYTF.